The 10 T cell receptor beta chains given below trace back to one sample, sequenced in a study of Graves' ophthalmopathy and Graves' hyperthyroidism. RNA transcripts yielded amplified TCR beta CDR3 regions. After a first-round RT-PCR with HTBI primers, a second-round multiplex PCR was run. TCRdb reprocessed the multiplex PCR reads via MiXCR and lists one record per CDR3 protein. Of about 340,000 distinct CDR3 sequences listed, 17% are singletons. The source material was peripheral blood. These receptors were collected from an adult man with Graves' ophthalmopathy.

This chain links TRBV6-1 with TRBJ2-5; 10 bases line up with TRBD2. V lost 6 bases and J lost 5; bases outside the gene matches: 9. The CDR3 sequence is 15 residues long. Germline-derived CDR1 and CDR2 are MNHNS and SASEGT. DNA of the CDR3: TGTGCCAGCAGAATAGCGGGGGGTGTGCGGGAGACCCAGTACTTC. Translating it yields CASRIAGGVRETQYF.

This clonotype was seen at least ten times. The CDR3 region has the DNA TGTGCCAGCAGTGAAGTCGGTGGTTATCAGCCCCAGCATTTT. Amino acids: CASSEVGGYQPQHF. V gene TRBV6-1 combines with J gene TRBJ1-5; D is unresolved. The V end was cut by 1 base, the J end by 5 bases, with 9 bases between. Germline CDR1 and CDR2: MNHNS and SASEGT. This CDR3 spans 14 amino acids.

This chain links TRBV12-3 or TRBV12-4 with TRBJ1-2; TRBD1 agrees at 10 bases. Germline trimming cut 10 bases from V and 8 bases from J; bases unmatched to any gene: 10. This CDR3 contains 13 residues. The CDR3 sequence: CATATGGFGGYTF. Written as DNA, the CDR3 is TGTGCCACCGCGACAGGGGGCTTTGGCGGCTACACCTTC.

This clonotype was counted at least ten times. V usage is TRBV6-2 or TRBV6-3 and J usage is TRBJ2-2; no definite D call. V lost 2 bases and J 7 bases, leaving 14 bases between the germline ends. Germline V lookup: CDR1 MNHEY, CDR2 SVGEGT. This CDR3 region has 15 residues. The CDR3 DNA reads TGTGCCAGCAGTTACAGGCTCAGTGGGGTCGGGGAGCTGTTTTTT. Its protein product is CASSYRLSGVGELFF.

V usage is TRBV3-1 and J usage is TRBJ2-5, with TRBD2 as a possible D gene (5 bases). The V and J ends lost 4 bases and 7 bases respectively, with 19 bases between them. The CDR3 extends over 15 amino acids. The V gene's germline CDR1 is LGHDT and CDR2 YNNKEL (reference sequence). CDR3 DNA sequence: TGTGCCAGCAGCCCCGCCGCGGAGTTGGGAGTGACCCAGTACTTC. Encoded protein: CASSPAAELGVTQYF.

In this sample, this clonotype turned up many times. The chain joins TRBV30 to TRBJ2-5; D possibly corresponds to TRBD1 (6 bases). Germline V gene lookup returns CDR1 GTSNPN and CDR2 SVGIG (reference sequence). The CDR3 contains 13 residues. V lost 0 bases to trimming and J lost 4 bases, with 9 bases between them. DNA for the CDR3: TGTGCCTGGAGTGTCACAGGGCCAGAGACCCAGTACTTC. The encoded protein is CAWSVTGPETQYF.

This clonotype was counted many times. V and J are TRBV7-2 and TRBJ1-5, with D perhaps matching TRBD1 (5 bases). The V gene lost 3 bases and the J gene lost 5 bases, with 11 bases spanning the gap. The CDR3 sequence is 14 residues long. Germline-derived CDR1 and CDR2 are SGHTA and FQGNSA. Here the CDR3 DNA reads TGTGCCAGCAGCTTGGGGGAGCAATATCAGCCCCAGCATTTT. Encoded protein: CASSLGEQYQPQHF.

The chain combines TRBV6-2 or TRBV6-3 with TRBJ2-7; 8 bases are shared with TRBD2. CDR1 and CDR2 (germline): MNHEY, SVGEGT. Unmatched junction bases numbered 4, after V lost 6 bases and J lost 3 bases. This CDR3 is 13 amino acids long. The DNA of the CDR3 is TGTGCCAGCAGACAAACTAGCGGCTACGAGCAGTACTTC. Protein: CASRQTSGYEQYF.

The V gene is TRBV7-2, the J gene TRBJ2-7; the D gene is possibly TRBD2 (5 bases). CDR1 is SGHTA, CDR2 FQGNSA, per germline. The CDR3 runs 12 residues. V lost 7 bases and J 4 bases, leaving 11 bases between the germline ends. The CDR3 here is CASTGRAYEQYF. CDR3 bases: TGTGCCAGCACGGGGAGAGCTTACGAGCAGTACTTC. Filled out from reference TRBV7-2 and TRBJ2-7, the complete variable domain reads GAGVSQSPSNKVTEKGKDVELRCDPISGHTALYWYRQSLGQGLEFLIYFQGNSAPDKSGLPSDRFSAERTGGSVSTLTIQRTQQEDSAVYLCASTGRAYEQYFGPGTRLTVT.

Details on this clonotype: No conserved phenylalanine or tryptophan is present at the end of the CDR3, so a read error is the likely explanation. The chain joins TRBV6-1 to TRBJ2-5; no definite D call. Germline CDR1 reads MNHNS; CDR2 reads SASEGT. The CDR3 runs 11 residues. CDR3 nucleotides: TGTGCCAGCAGGGAAGAAGAGACCCAGTACCTC. It specifies CASREEETQYL.